The 14 T cell receptor beta chains given below trace back to one sample, sequenced in a study of beta chain features in type 1 diabetes. Regarding the study as a whole: Among all four CD4+ subsets, Type 1 diabetes patients had TCRB CDR3s that were moderately but significantly shorter.

No cognate antigen is known for these TCRs. Of the isolated RNA, all was reverse transcribed, and so the sequenced material was expressed TCRB transcripts. TCRdb's table, derived via immunoSEQ multiplex PCR, lists solely in-frame clones and lacks some. Of 550,000 to 850,000 clones in the sample, roughly 12% were seen once. The source material was naive CD4+ T cells from blood. The receptors derive from a man younger than 30 with type 1 diabetes.

The chain employs TRBV30 and TRBJ1-6; D not certain. Trimming cost V 4 bases and J 9 bases, with 13 bases left between them. The germline CDR1 and CDR2 sequences are GTSNPN and SVGIG (reference sequence). CDR3 length: 13 amino acids. The CDR3 reads CAWIPKAGSPLHF. The CDR3 DNA is TGTGCCTGGATTCCCAAGGCAGGTTCACCCCTCCACTTT.

The sample holds a few counts of this clone. This chain joins TRBV2 and TRBJ1-1; D is unresolved. The CDR3 length is 13 residues. V was trimmed by 7 bases and J by 3 bases, leaving 12 bases between them. CDR1 and CDR2 from the germline V gene are SNHLY and FYNNEI. CDR3 residues: CASNPRSDTEAFF. The CDR3 DNA follows: TGTGCCAGCAATCCCCGGTCGGACACTGAAGCTTTCTTT.

The J gene is TRBJ2-1, the V gene TRBV29-1, with 11 bases aligning to TRBD1. With 4 bases clipped from V and 5 bases from J, the junction kept 4 bases outside the gene matches. From germline, CDR1 is SQVTM and CDR2 ANQGSEA. The CDR3 has 14 residues. This CDR3 is CSVGRDRGDNEQFF. The CDR3 nucleotides read TGCAGCGTTGGACGGGACAGGGGGGACAATGAGCAGTTCTTC.

The chain uses TRBV4-2 and TRBJ2-3, with D hard to call. The CDR3 length is 13 residues. Germline-derived CDR1 and CDR2 are LGHNA and YNFKEQ. Trimming shortened V by 4 bases and J by 5 bases, and 10 bases separated the two germline ends. The CDR3 loop is CASSLTFEDTQYF. The CDR3 coding sequence is TGTGCCAGCAGCCTTACGTTTGAAGATACGCAGTATTTT.

The genes are TRBV29-1 and TRBJ2-7; 9 positions agree with TRBD2. The CDR3 totals 12 residues. Germline CDR1 reads SQVTM; CDR2 reads ANQGSEA. The V and J ends lost 4 bases and 3 bases, in that order; junction bases with no gene match: 1. The CDR3 region is CSVGTSVYEQYF. The CDR3 DNA follows: TGCAGCGTTGGGACTAGCGTCTACGAGCAGTACTTC.

This clone showed up just a few times. The chain links TRBV19 to TRBJ2-6; no clear D. The CDR3 totals 12 residues. V lost 1 base and J 12 bases, leaving 7 bases between the germline ends. The germline V gene has CDR1 LNHDA and CDR2 SQIVND (reference sequence). CDR3 nucleotide sequence: TGTGCCAGTAGTATAGTCTCCTCCGTCCTGACTTTC. This translates into CASSIVSSVLTF.

This clone came up a few times. The chain links TRBV7-9 to TRBJ1-4; D call uncertain. V was pared by 5 bases and J by 5 bases, with 12 bases between. The germline V gene encodes CDR1 SEHNR and CDR2 FQNEAQ (reference sequence). CDR3 length equals 14 residues. The CDR3 DNA is TGTGCCAGCAGCACCCTGGATACCAATGAAAAACTGTTTTTT. This codes for CASSTLDTNEKLFF.

The chain combines TRBV13 with TRBJ2-7, with D perhaps given as TRBD1 or TRBD2 (5 bases each). CDR1 and CDR2 (germline): PRHDT, FYEKMQ (reference sequence). V was shortened by 3 bases and J by 4 bases, with 13 bases between the two germline ends. This CDR3 spans 14 amino acids. As DNA, the CDR3 is TGTGCCAGCAGCTTTTCGTCCGGGGCATACGAGCAGTACTTC. This translates into CASSFSSGAYEQYF.

V and J are TRBV7-9 and TRBJ1-3; tentative D call: TRBD1 (5 bases). The germline V and J ends were trimmed by 4 bases and 9 bases, with 13 bases remaining between them. Germline lookup yields CDR1 SEHNR and CDR2 FQNEAQ (reference sequence). This CDR3 spans 13 amino acids. Here the CDR3 DNA reads TGTGCCAGCAGCTCCGGGGACGGTGGCACCATATATTTT. Encoded protein: CASSSGDGGTIYF.

The sample holds a few counts of this clone. This chain connects TRBV5-6 to TRBJ1-2, with a weak D call TRBD1 (5 bases). V was trimmed by 1 base and J by 3 bases, leaving 22 bases between them. CDR1 is SGHDT and CDR2 is YYEEEE in the germline V gene. The CDR3 spans 18 residues. This CDR3 is CASSLIDLLQGLDYGYTF. The CDR3 DNA sequence: TGTGCCAGCAGCTTGATCGACCTGCTTCAGGGCTTAGACTATGGCTACACCTTC.

This clone was detected a few times. The chain is built from TRBV18 and TRBJ1-2, with D perhaps TRBD1 (5 bases). From germline, CDR1 is KGHSH and CDR2 LQKENI. The germline V and J ends were trimmed by 3 bases and 4 bases, with 12 bases remaining between them. The CDR3 length is 14 residues. CDR3 amino acids: CASSPPDTTYGYTF. CDR3 nucleotides: TGTGCCAGCTCACCCCCGGACACTACCTATGGCTACACCTTC.

The table lists this clone with a few counts. This chain links TRBV28 with TRBJ1-5; D might be TRBD1 (5 bases). The CDR3 totals 16 residues. From germline, CDR1 is MDHEN and CDR2 SYDVKM. The V and J ends lost 5 bases and 3 bases respectively, with 17 bases between them. CDR3 DNA sequence: TGTGCCAGCAGTACCTATCCCGCAGGGTCCAATCAGCCCCAGCATTTT. This gives the protein CASSTYPAGSNQPQHF.

V and J are TRBV7-9 and TRBJ2-2; D might be TRBD2 (5 bases). The germline V gene encodes CDR1 SEHNR and CDR2 FQNEAQ (reference sequence). The CDR3 totals 15 residues. Trimming pared 11 bases from V and 0 bases from J, leaving 16 bases between. CDR3 coding DNA: TGTGCCTGGAGGTTGGGGTATTCGAACACCGGGGAGCTGTTTTTT. The encoded protein is CAWRLGYSNTGELFF.

This clone came up a few times. CDR3 bases: TGCGCCAGCAGCCAAGACGGGCTTTACAATGAGCAGTTCTTC. This encodes CASSQDGLYNEQFF. This sequence joins TRBV4-1 and TRBJ2-1; no definite D call. The CDR3 has 14 residues. From germline, CDR1 is MGHRA and CDR2 YSYEKL. Trimming stripped 0 bases from V and 4 bases from J, with 7 bases between.